This is a list of T cell receptor beta chains from one sample in a study of graft-versus-host responses after intestinal transplantation. Repertoires were generated with immunoSEQ multiplex PCR, while TCRdb's copy carries only in-frame clones and drops some. The sample lists fewer than 25,000 clones; roughly 79% were seen once. The input for sequencing was ileum tissue, taken 12 days after intestinal transplant. These receptor sequences come from a human patient who received an intestinal transplant, so some T cells may come from the graft donor. The CDR3 runs from the conserved cysteine through the conserved F or W. Fields, in order: clone size, J gene, D gene, V gene, CDR3 protein, CDR3 DNA. The D gene is left open where the match is weak. Size is stated for part of the rows, as once, few or many counts, or as a class when the clone is expanded.

NA TRBJ1-1 NA TRBV6-6 CASSYGGTLEAFF TGTGCCAGCAGTTACGGTGGGACACTTGAAGCTTTCTTT
NA TRBJ2-7 NA TRBV10-2 CASRTGLYEQYF TGCGCCAGCAGAACAGGGCTCTACGAGCAGTACTTC
NA TRBJ1-2 TRBD1 TRBV11-3 CAGETDRVRYGYTF TGTGCCGGCGAGACCGACAGGGTGAGGTATGGCTACACCTTC
NA TRBJ2-7 NA TRBV5-6 CASSLGAASYEQYF TGTGCCAGCAGCCTCGGAGCGGCCTCCTACGAGCAGTACTTC
NA TRBJ2-1 NA TRBV15 CATSSGDEQFF TGTGCCACCAGCAGCGGTGATGAGCAGTTCTTC
once TRBJ1-1 NA TRBV30 CAWSVLDNRENTEAFF TGTGCCTGGAGTGTACTAGATAATAGGGAGAACACTGAAGCTTTCTTT
NA TRBJ1-3 TRBD1 TRBV5-1 CASSLDPSEGARGNTIYF TGCGCCAGCAGCTTGGACCCCTCGGAGGGGGCGAGGGGAAACACCATATATTTT
once TRBJ2-7 NA TRBV5-4 CAFWGGQDEQYF TGTGCCTTTTGGGGGGGGCAGGACGAGCAGTACTTC
medium-sized TRBJ2-2 NA TRBV7-2 CASSPVGGTNTGELFF TGTGCCAGCAGCCCTGTAGGGGGAACGAACACCGGGGAGCTGTTTTTT
NA TRBJ1-1 TRBD1 TRBV9 CASSSRIGDRGPEAFF TGTGCCAGCAGCTCGAGGATCGGGGACAGGGGCCCTGAAGCTTTCTTT
NA TRBJ2-1 TRBD2 TRBV4-1 CASSQVWTSSYNEQFF TGCGCCAGCAGCCAAGTCTGGACTAGCTCCTACAATGAGCAGTTCTTC
once TRBJ2-1 TRBD1 TRBV5-1 CASRVGPGGNEQFF TGCGCCAGCAGGGTCGGACCAGGGGGCAATGAGCAGTTCTTC
NA TRBJ2-7 NA TRBV7-6 CASSWTAESSYEQYF TGTGCCAGCAGCTGGACAGCCGAGAGCTCCTACGAGCAGTACTTC
NA TRBJ2-3 NA TRBV9 CASSPIQRPDTQYF TGTGCCAGCAGCCCCATCCAGCGCCCAGATACGCAGTATTTT
NA TRBJ2-7 TRBD2 TRBV4-1 CASSQGLAGSYEQYF TGCGCCAGCAGCCAAGGACTAGCGGGCTCCTACGAGCAGTACTTC
NA TRBJ1-3 NA TRBV6-6 CASRTFRGSSGNTIYF TGTGCCAGCAGGACCTTCAGGGGAAGCTCTGGAAACACCATATATTTT
NA TRBJ1-1 NA TRBV28 CASSALTGPEAFF TGTGCCAGCAGCGCGCTTACAGGGCCTGAAGCTTTCTTT